This TCR beta chain derives from a study of follicular helper T cells after annual influenza vaccination. Study-wide points: Change in circulating plasmablasts correlated with ICOS+CD38+ cTfh clonality change. ICOS-CD38- cTfh most often held earlier Day 7 ICOS+CD38+ clones.

Survey level resolution was used for TCRB sequencing. TCRdb's copy holds only in-frame clones and misses some; the assay was immunoSEQ multiplex PCR. The data contain around 1,300 clones, roughly 84% of them singletons. The time point here: 2015-2016 season, pre-vaccination. Per germline, CDR1 SGDLS and CDR2 YYNGEE. The length of the CDR3 is 16 residues. Deletions cut 0 bases from V and 0 bases from J, with 7 bases between. This clone was counted a few times. What it recognizes is unknown. The V call is TRBV9, the J call TRBJ1-6; the D is unclear. This specimen consisted of CXCR5+ CD38+ circulating T follicular helper cells from blood, obtained on the day of influenza vaccination. Subset noted: circulating Tfh, non-naive CD4+CXCR5+PD-1+ (ICOS+CD38+ or ICOS-CD38-). This sequence originates from an adult who received the influenza vaccine. The CDR3 reads CASSVGEASYNSPLHF. As DNA, the CDR3 is TGTGCCAGCAGCGTAGGGGAGGCCTCCTATAATTCACCCCTCCACTTT.